The rows below give T cell receptor beta chains drawn from one sample of a study of CD8 T cells in ankylosing spondylitis. MiXCR was run by TCRdb on the 5' RACE reads, yielding one entry per CDR3 protein. Among tens of thousands of distinct CDR3 sequences listed, 27% were seen once. The sequencing input was blood, either unsorted or a sorted T cell fraction (not recorded which). All receptors come from a male donor with ankylosing spondylitis or in good health (not recorded which). The CDR3 runs from the conserved cysteine through the conserved F or W. The D gene is left open where the match is weak. Some rows have no size entry. The others give once, few or many, or a class for an expanded clone.

clone size: few
D gene: -
J gene: TRBJ2-3
V gene: TRBV20-1
CDR3 length: 16
CDR3 DNA: TGCAGTGCTACTTCCGGGAGCCTACTTAGCACAGATACGCAGTATTTT
CDR3 protein: CSATSGSLLSTDTQYF

clone size: few
D gene: TRBD1
J gene: TRBJ1-3
V gene: TRBV7-9
CDR3 length: 16
CDR3 DNA: TGTGCCAGCAGCTTAGTTTTACGACAGGGTAGAAACACCATATATTTT
CDR3 protein: CASSLVLRQGRNTIYF

clone size: -
D gene: -
J gene: TRBJ1-1
V gene: TRBV5-6
CDR3 length: 15
CDR3 DNA: TGTGCCAGCAGCTGGGGACCAGGGGTCGACACTGAAGCTTTCTTT
CDR3 protein: CASSWGPGVDTEAFF

clone size: few
D gene: TRBD2
J gene: TRBJ2-5
V gene: TRBV20-1
CDR3 length: 13
CDR3 DNA: TGCAGTGCTAGCGGGGGGGCTCCAGAGACCCAGTACTTC
CDR3 protein: CSASGGAPETQYF

clone size: few
D gene: -
J gene: TRBJ1-1
V gene: TRBV5-4
CDR3 length: 14
CDR3 DNA: TGTGCCAGCAGCTTGCTGTCGGCCCGCGGTGAAGCTTTCTTT
CDR3 protein: CASSLLSARGEAFF

clone size: -
D gene: TRBD2
J gene: TRBJ2-7
V gene: TRBV6-1
CDR3 length: 15
CDR3 DNA: TGTGCCAGCAGTGACGGACTAGCGGGAGGAAACGAGCAGTACTTC
CDR3 protein: CASSDGLAGGNEQYF

clone size: few
D gene: TRBD1
J gene: TRBJ2-6
V gene: TRBV27
CDR3 length: 18
CDR3 DNA: TGTGCCAGCAGGAAAGACAGGGGGCTTTCTTCTGGGGCCAACGTCCTGACTTTC
CDR3 protein: CASRKDRGLSSGANVLTF

clone size: few
D gene: TRBD1
J gene: TRBJ1-3
V gene: TRBV12-3/TRBV12-4
CDR3 length: 16
CDR3 DNA: TGTGCCAGCAGTTTAGGAGGGACAGGGTCTGGAAACACCATATATTTT
CDR3 protein: CASSLGGTGSGNTIYF

clone size: -
D gene: -
J gene: TRBJ2-3
V gene: TRBV12-3/TRBV12-4
CDR3 length: 14
CDR3 DNA: TGTGCCAGCAGTTTAGCGGGAGGCACAGATACGCAGTATTTT
CDR3 protein: CASSLAGGTDTQYF

clone size: -
D gene: -
J gene: TRBJ1-3
V gene: TRBV10-3
CDR3 length: 16
CDR3 DNA: TGTGCCACGACAGAGCTACGGGGGGACTCTGGAAACACCATATATTTT
CDR3 protein: CATTELRGDSGNTIYF

clone size: -
D gene: -
J gene: TRBJ1-4
V gene: TRBV12-3/TRBV12-4
CDR3 length: 11
CDR3 DNA: TGTGCCAGCAGTTTGGGGGGGAAACTGTTTTTT
CDR3 protein: CASSLGGKLFF

clone size: -
D gene: -
J gene: TRBJ2-3
V gene: TRBV5-1
CDR3 length: 15
CDR3 DNA: TGCGCCAGCAGTCACGGGACGCCAAGCACAGATACGCAGTATTTT
CDR3 protein: CASSHGTPSTDTQYF

clone size: -
D gene: -
J gene: TRBJ1-4
V gene: TRBV20-1
CDR3 length: 14
CDR3 DNA: TGCAGTGCTAGCGCAGGACACCTTAATGAAAAACTGTTTTTT
CDR3 protein: CSASAGHLNEKLFF

clone size: many
D gene: -
J gene: TRBJ2-5
V gene: TRBV20-1
CDR3 length: 13
CDR3 DNA: TGCAGTGCTACGAAGGTTGTTCGGGAGACCCAGTACTTC
CDR3 protein: CSATKVVRETQYF

clone size: -
D gene: TRBD1
J gene: TRBJ2-7
V gene: TRBV5-1
CDR3 length: 16
CDR3 DNA: TGCGCCAGCAGCTTTACAGGGGCCACGGATACCTACGAGCAGTACTTC
CDR3 protein: CASSFTGATDTYEQYF

clone size: many
D gene: -
J gene: TRBJ2-3
V gene: TRBV29-1
CDR3 length: 11
CDR3 DNA: TGCAGCACCCTGCTCACAGATACGCAGTATTTT
CDR3 protein: CSTLLTDTQYF

clone size: -
D gene: -
J gene: TRBJ1-4
V gene: TRBV5-4
CDR3 length: 14
CDR3 DNA: TGTGCCAGCAGCCTGGTTGGAACTAATGAAAAACTGTTTTTT
CDR3 protein: CASSLVGTNEKLFF

clone size: few
D gene: -
J gene: TRBJ1-1
V gene: TRBV6-2/TRBV6-3
CDR3 length: 14
CDR3 DNA: TGTGCCAGCAGTTACGCGGGGATGAACACTGAAGCTTTCTTT
CDR3 protein: CASSYAGMNTEAFF

clone size: -
D gene: -
J gene: TRBJ2-3
V gene: TRBV7-3
CDR3 length: 15
CDR3 DNA: TGTGCCAGCAGCTTAATAGGCTCACAAGGGGATACGCAGTATTTT
CDR3 protein: CASSLIGSQGDTQYF

clone size: few
D gene: -
J gene: TRBJ2-7
V gene: TRBV5-1
CDR3 length: 13
CDR3 DNA: TGCGCCAGCAGCTTTGGGGGGAACTACGAGCAGTACTTC
CDR3 protein: CASSFGGNYEQYF

clone size: -
D gene: -
J gene: TRBJ1-1
V gene: TRBV3-1
CDR3 length: 11
CDR3 DNA: TGTGCCAGCAGCCAAGATCGGAAGGAGAGCTTT
CDR3 protein: CASSQDRKESF

clone size: once
D gene: -
J gene: TRBJ2-7
V gene: TRBV10-1
CDR3 length: 12
CDR3 DNA: TGCGCCAGCAGCGAGACTAGCTACGAGCAGTACTTC
CDR3 protein: CASSETSYEQYF

clone size: few
D gene: TRBD1
J gene: TRBJ2-1
V gene: TRBV7-7
CDR3 length: 15
CDR3 DNA: TGTGCTAGCAGCCGTTACTCGGACAGGGGGGATGAGCAGTTCTTC
CDR3 protein: CASSRYSDRGDEQFF

clone size: -
D gene: -
J gene: TRBJ2-3
V gene: TRBV11-2
CDR3 length: 14
CDR3 DNA: TGTGCCAGCAGCTTAAGGCGGAGTGCAGATACGCAGTATTTT
CDR3 protein: CASSLRRSADTQYF

clone size: few
D gene: -
J gene: TRBJ1-6
V gene: TRBV3-1
CDR3 length: 12
CDR3 DNA: TGTGCCAGCAGCCATCCAAGTTCACCCCTCCACTTT
CDR3 protein: CASSHPSSPLHF

clone size: few
D gene: TRBD2
J gene: TRBJ2-5
V gene: TRBV5-5
CDR3 length: 15
CDR3 DNA: TGTGCCAGCAGCGCGGGACTTACCGGGGGGGAGACCCAGTACTTC
CDR3 protein: CASSAGLTGGETQYF

clone size: many
D gene: -
J gene: TRBJ2-7
V gene: TRBV29-1
CDR3 length: 12
CDR3 DNA: TGCAGCGTCGGAGGACTGTCCTACGAGCAGTACTTC
CDR3 protein: CSVGGLSYEQYF

clone size: few
D gene: -
J gene: TRBJ2-7
V gene: TRBV5-5
CDR3 length: 15
CDR3 DNA: TGTGCCAGCAGCTTGGTCAGCACATCGCCCTACGAGCAGTACTTC
CDR3 protein: CASSLVSTSPYEQYF

clone size: few
D gene: TRBD1
J gene: TRBJ2-5
V gene: TRBV20-1
CDR3 length: 16
CDR3 DNA: TGCAGTGCTAGAGATCGTATTCGCCACAGGGGAGATACCCAGTACTTC
CDR3 protein: CSARDRIRHRGDTQYF

clone size: few
D gene: -
J gene: TRBJ2-5
V gene: TRBV5-1
CDR3 length: 15
CDR3 DNA: TGCGCCAGCAGCTTGTGGGACGCCCCAGCGGAGACCCAGTACTTC
CDR3 protein: CASSLWDAPAETQYF